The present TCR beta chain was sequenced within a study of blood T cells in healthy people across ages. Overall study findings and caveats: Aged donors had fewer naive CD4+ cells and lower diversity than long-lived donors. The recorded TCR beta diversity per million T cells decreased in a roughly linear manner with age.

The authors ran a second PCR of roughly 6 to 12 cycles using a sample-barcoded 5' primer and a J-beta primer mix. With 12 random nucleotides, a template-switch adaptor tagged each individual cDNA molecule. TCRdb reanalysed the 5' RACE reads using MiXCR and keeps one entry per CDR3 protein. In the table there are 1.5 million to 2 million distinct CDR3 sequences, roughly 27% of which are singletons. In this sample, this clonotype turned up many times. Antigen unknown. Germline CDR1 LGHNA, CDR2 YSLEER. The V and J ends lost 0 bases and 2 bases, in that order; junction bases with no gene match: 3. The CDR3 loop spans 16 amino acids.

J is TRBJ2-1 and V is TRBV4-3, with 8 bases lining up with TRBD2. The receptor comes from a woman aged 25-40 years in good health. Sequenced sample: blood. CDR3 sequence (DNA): TGCGCCAGCAGCCAAGACGGAGCGGGAGCCTACAATGAGCAGTTCTTC. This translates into CASSQDGAGAYNEQFF.